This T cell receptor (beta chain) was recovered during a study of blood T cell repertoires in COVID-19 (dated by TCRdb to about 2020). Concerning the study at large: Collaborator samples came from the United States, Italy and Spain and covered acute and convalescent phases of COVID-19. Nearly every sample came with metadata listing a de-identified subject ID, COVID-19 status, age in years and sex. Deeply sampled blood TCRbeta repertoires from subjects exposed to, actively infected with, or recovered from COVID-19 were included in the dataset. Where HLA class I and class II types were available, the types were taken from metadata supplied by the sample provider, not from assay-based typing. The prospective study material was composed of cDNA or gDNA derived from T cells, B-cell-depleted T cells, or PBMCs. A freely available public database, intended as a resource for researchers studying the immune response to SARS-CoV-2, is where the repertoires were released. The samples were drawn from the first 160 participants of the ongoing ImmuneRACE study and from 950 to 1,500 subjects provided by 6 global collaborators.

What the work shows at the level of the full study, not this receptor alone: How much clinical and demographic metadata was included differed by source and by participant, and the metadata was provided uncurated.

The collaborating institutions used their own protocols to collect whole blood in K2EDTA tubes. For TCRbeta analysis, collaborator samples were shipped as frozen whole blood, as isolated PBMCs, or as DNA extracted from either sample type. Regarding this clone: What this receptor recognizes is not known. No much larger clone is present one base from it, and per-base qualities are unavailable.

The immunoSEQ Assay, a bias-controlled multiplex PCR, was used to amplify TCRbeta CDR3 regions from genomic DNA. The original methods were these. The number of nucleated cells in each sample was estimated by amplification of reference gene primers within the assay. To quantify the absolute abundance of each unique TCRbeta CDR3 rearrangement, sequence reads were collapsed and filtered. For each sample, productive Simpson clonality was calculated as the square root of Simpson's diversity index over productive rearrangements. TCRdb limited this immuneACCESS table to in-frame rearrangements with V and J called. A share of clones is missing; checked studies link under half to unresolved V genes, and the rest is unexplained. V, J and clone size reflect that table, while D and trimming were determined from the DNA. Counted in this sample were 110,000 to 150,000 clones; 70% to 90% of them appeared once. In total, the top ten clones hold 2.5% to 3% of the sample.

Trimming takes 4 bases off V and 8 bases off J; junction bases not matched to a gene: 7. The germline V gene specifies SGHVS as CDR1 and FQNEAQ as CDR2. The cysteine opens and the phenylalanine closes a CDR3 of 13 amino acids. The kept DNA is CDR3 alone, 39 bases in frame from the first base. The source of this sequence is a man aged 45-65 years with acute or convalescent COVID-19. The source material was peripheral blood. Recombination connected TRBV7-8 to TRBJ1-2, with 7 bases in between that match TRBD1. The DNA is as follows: TGTGCCAGCAGCTCGCAGGGGGGAGAGGGCTACACCTTC. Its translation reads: CASSSQGGEGYTF.